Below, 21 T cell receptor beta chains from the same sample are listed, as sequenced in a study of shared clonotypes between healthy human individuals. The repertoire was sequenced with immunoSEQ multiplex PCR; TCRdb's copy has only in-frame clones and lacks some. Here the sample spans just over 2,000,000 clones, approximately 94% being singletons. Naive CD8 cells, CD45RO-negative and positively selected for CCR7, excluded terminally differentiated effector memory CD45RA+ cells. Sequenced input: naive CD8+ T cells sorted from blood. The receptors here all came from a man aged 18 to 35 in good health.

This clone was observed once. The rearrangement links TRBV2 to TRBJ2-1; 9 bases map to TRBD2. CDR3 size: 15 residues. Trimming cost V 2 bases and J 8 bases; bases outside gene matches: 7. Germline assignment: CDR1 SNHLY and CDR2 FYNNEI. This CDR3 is CASSEYSGSGDEQFF. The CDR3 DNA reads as TGTGCCAGCAGTGAATATAGCGGGAGCGGAGATGAGCAGTTCTTC.

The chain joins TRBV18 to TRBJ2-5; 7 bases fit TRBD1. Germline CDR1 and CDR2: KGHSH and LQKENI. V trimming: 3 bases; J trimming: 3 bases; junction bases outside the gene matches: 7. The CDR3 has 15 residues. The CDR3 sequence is CASSPEGATEETQYF. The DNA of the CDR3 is TGTGCCAGCTCACCCGAGGGGGCTACGGAAGAGACCCAGTACTTC.

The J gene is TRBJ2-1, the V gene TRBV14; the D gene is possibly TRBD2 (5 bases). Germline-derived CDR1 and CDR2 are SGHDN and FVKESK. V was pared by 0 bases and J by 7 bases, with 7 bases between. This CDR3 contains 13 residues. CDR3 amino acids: CASSQDGLNEQFF. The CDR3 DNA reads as TGTGCCAGCAGCCAAGATGGACTGAATGAGCAGTTCTTC.

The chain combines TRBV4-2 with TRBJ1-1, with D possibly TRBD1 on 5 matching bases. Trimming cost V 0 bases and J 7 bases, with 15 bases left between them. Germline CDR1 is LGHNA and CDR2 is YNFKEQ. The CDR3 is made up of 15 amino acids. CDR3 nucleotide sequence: TGTGCCAGCAGCCAAGATCAGGACAAAGACCTTGAAGCTTTCTTT. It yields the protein CASSQDQDKDLEAFF.

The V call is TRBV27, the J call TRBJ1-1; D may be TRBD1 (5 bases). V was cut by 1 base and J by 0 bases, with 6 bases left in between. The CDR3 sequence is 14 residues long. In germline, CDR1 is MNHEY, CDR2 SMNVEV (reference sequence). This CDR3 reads CASSLWGVNTEAFF. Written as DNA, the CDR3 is TGTGCCAGCAGTTTATGGGGGGTGAACACTGAAGCTTTCTTT.

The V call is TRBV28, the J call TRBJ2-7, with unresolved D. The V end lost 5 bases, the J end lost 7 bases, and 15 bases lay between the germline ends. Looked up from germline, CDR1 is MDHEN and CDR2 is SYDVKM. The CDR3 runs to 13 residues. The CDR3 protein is CASSPQVYVEQYF. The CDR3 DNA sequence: TGTGCCAGCAGTCCCCAGGTGTATGTGGAGCAGTACTTC.

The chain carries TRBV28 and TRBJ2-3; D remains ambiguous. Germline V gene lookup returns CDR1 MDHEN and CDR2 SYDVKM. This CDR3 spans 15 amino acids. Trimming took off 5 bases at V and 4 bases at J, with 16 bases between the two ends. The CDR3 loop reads CASSPRGAIADTQYF. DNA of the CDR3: TGTGCCAGCAGTCCTCGAGGTGCGATCGCAGATACGCAGTATTTT.

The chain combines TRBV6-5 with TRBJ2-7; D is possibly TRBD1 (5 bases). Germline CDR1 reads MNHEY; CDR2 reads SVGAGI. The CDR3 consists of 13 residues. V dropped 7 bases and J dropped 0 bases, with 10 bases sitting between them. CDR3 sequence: CASTQDNSYEQYF. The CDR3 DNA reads TGTGCCAGCACGCAGGACAACTCCTACGAGCAGTACTTC.

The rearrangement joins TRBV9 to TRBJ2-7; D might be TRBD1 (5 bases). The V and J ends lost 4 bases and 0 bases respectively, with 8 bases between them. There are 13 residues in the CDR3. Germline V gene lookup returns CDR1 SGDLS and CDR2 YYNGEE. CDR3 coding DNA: TGTGCCAGCAGCTCAGACAGCTCCTACGAGCAGTACTTC. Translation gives CASSSDSSYEQYF. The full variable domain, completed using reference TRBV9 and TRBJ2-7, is DSGVTQTPKHLITATGQRVTLRCSPRSGDLSVYWYQQSLDQGLQFLIQYYNGEERAKGNILERFSAQQFPDLHSELNLSSLELGDSALYFCASSSDSSYEQYFGPGTRLTVT.

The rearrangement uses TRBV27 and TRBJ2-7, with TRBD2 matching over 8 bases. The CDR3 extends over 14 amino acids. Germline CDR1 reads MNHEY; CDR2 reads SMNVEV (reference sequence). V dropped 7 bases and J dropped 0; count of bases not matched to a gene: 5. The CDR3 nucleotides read TGTGCCAGCAACATAGCGGGGAGCTCCTACGAGCAGTACTTC. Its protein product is CASNIAGSSYEQYF.

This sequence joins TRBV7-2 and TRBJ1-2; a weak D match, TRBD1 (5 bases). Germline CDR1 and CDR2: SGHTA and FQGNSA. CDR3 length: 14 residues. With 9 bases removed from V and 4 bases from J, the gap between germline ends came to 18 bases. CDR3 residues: CARGAGAPVYGYTF. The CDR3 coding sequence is TGTGCCAGAGGGGCGGGTGCTCCCGTCTATGGCTACACCTTC.

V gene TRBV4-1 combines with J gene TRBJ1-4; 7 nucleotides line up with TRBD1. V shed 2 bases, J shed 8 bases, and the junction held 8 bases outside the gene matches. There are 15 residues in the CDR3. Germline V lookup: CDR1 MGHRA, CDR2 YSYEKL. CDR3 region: CASSQFQGGEEKLFF. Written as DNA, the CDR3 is TGCGCCAGCAGCCAATTCCAGGGGGGGGAGGAAAAACTGTTTTTT.

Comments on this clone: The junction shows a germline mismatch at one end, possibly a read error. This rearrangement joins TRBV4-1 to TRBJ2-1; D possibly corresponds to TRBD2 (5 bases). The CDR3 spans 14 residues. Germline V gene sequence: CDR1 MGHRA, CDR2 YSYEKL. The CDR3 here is CASSHREAYNEQFF. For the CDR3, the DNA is TGCGCCAGCAGCCACCGGGAAGCCTATAATGAGCAGTTCTTC.

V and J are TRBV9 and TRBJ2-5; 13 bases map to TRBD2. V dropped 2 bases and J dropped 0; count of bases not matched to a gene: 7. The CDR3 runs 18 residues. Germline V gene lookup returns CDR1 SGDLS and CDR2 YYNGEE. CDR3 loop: CASSVGLAGAEYQETQYF. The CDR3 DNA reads TGTGCCAGCAGCGTCGGACTAGCGGGGGCCGAGTACCAAGAGACCCAGTACTTC.

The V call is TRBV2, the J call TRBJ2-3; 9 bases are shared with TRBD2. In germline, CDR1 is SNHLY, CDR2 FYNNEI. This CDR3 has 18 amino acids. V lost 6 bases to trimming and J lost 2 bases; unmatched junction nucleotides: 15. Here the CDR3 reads CASREHWTSEMNTDTQYF. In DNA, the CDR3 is TGTGCCAGCAGGGAACACTGGACTAGCGAGATGAACACAGATACGCAGTATTTT.

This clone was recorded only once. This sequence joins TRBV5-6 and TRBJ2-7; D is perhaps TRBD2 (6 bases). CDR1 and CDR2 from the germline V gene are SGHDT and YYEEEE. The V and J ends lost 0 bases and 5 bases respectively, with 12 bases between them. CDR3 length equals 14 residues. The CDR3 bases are TGTGCCAGCAGCTTGGTGACTAGTGAGGACGAGCAGTACTTC. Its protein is CASSLVTSEDEQYF.

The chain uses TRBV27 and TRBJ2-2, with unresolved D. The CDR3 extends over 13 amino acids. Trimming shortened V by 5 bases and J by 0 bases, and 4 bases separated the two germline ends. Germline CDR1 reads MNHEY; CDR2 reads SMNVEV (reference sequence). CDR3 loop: CASSITNTGELFF. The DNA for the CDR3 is TGTGCCAGCAGTATAACGAACACCGGGGAGCTGTTTTTT.

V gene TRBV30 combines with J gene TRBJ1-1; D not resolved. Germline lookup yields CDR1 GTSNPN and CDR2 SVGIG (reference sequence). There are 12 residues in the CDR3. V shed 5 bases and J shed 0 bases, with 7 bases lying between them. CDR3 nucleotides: TGTGCCTGGGGGGTGATGAACACTGAAGCTTTCTTT. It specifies CAWGVMNTEAFF.

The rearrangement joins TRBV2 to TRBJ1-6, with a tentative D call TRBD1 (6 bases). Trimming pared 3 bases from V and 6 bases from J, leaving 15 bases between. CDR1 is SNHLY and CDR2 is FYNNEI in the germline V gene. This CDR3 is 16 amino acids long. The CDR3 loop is CASSEVGGAGNSPLHF. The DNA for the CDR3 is TGTGCCAGCAGTGAGGTCGGGGGGGCAGGTAATTCACCCCTCCACTTT.

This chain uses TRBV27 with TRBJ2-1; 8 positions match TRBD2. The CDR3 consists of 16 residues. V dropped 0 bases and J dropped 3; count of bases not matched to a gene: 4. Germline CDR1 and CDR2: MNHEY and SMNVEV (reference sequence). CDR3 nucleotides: TGTGCCAGCAGTTTATCTAGCGGGGAGTTCTACAATGAGCAGTTCTTC. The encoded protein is CASSLSSGEFYNEQFF.

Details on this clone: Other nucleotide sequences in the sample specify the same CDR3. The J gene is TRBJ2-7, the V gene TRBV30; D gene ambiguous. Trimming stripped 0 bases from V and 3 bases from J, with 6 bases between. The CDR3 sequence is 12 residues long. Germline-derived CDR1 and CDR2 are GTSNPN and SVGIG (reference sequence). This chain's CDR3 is CAWSVLSYEQYF. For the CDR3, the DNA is TGTGCCTGGAGTGTCCTAAGCTACGAGCAGTACTTC.